This is a list of T cell receptor beta chains from one sample in a study of blood T cell repertoires in COVID-19. This table comes from immunoSEQ multiplex PCR, and its TCRdb copy is limited to in-frame clones, with some not included. The sample yields 470,000 or so clones, around 89% seen once. The material sequenced was peripheral blood. These TCRs come from a woman in her twenties or thirties with acute or convalescent COVID-19. Both conserved end residues are part of each CDR3. The D gene is left open where the match is weak.

v_call,d_call,cdr3_aa
TRBV19,TRBD2,CASSIEGAGGPDTQYF
TRBV5-1,.,CASSLGQRGEQETQYF
TRBV11-2,.,CASSLTPAGGGSPLHF
TRBV27,TRBD1,CASSIRTGLGTEAFF
TRBV20-1,.,CSAPVGGGTFF
TRBV18,TRBD1,CASSPTGGLSGTEAFF
TRBV30,TRBD1,CAGRDRGFLETQYF
TRBV7-3,.,CASSRGIRDTQYF
TRBV6-1,TRBD2,CASSEGTSGGQETQYF
TRBV5-1,TRBD1,CASSPRQGTNTEAFF
TRBV3-1/TRBV3-2,TRBD1,CASSASGQPNQPQHF
TRBV2,TRBD1,CASSTGQGENIQYF
TRBV30,.,CAWSASHGPARGSPLHF
TRBV7-3,TRBD1,CASSEGQGGTEAFF
TRBV5-4,TRBD2,CASSRSRGGVEQFF
TRBV3-1/TRBV3-2,.,CASSQATATNEKLFF
TRBV9,TRBD1,CASSAGQPYGYTF
TRBV6-5,TRBD1,CASSTVDRDNTEAFF
TRBV4-1,.,CASSATRGGSSYEQYF
TRBV27,TRBD1,CASSLGQGTYNEQFF
TRBV3-1/TRBV3-2,TRBD2,CASSHLLAGGFGTDTQYF
TRBV28,.,CASKNYRVDQPQHF
TRBV10-3,TRBD1,CASRDSTYGYTF
TRBV10-1,TRBD1,CASSEYGQGRNEQFF
TRBV18,.,CASSPDRKSEKLFF
TRBV5-1,.,CASSSSVLTDTQYF
TRBV19,.,CASSIELLGEQFF
TRBV18,.,CASSPGSGAFF
TRBV4-2,.,CASSQDRLETQYF
TRBV5-4,TRBD2,CASSGGAYNEQFF
TRBV7-3,.,CASSPRGAATNEKLFF
TRBV6-4,TRBD1,CASSGDSSYNEQFF
TRBV24-1,.,CATSDSLRGTDTQYF
TRBV9,TRBD2,CASSVGAGGGDTQYF
TRBV2,.,CATKQNPGMTDTQYF
TRBV20-1,.,CSASPGVQYYGYTF
TRBV7-2,TRBD1,CASGGTGRTGELFF
TRBV7-3,.,CASSLTASTGSSYNEQFF
TRBV24-1,TRBD1,CATSPRKGGGGETQYF
TRBV7-9,TRBD1,CASSGRDRSTEAFF
TRBV25-1,TRBD2,CASSDLGRETSKYEQFF
TRBV19,.,CASSIVSGTLYEQYF
TRBV11-2,TRBD1,CASSLVQGAYEQYF
TRBV28,.,CASSSQGVGYYGYTF
TRBV11-3,.,CASSTGQETQYF
TRBV5-1,.,CASSLEQVANTGELFF
TRBV7-2,TRBD1,CASSSGTGIAEAFF